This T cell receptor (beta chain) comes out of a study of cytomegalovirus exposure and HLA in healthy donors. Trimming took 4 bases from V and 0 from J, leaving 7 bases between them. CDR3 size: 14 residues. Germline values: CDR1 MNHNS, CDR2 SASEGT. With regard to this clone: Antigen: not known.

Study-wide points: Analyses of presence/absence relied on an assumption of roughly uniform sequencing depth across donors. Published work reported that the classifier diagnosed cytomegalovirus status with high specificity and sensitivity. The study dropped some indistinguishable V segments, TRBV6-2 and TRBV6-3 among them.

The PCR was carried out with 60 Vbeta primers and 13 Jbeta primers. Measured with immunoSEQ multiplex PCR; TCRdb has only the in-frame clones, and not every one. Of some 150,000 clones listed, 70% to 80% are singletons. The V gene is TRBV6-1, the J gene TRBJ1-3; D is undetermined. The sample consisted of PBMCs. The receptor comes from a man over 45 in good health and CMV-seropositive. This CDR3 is CASSGVLSGNTIYF. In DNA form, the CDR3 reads TGTGCCAGCAGTGGTGTTCTCTCTGGAAACACCATATATTTT.